This record covers a single T cell receptor (beta chain). Its antigen is unidentified. This record comes from a study of T-cell memory formation after mild COVID-19. Across the whole study: Most TCR clusters belonged to a single donor. General observations from the study: Contracting clones, day 15 to 85, had balanced CD4/CD8, and later expanders favored CD4+. Most CD4+ clones that shrank were in CM and EM, while CD8+ ones turned up in EMRA. Some clones that responded turned up in pre-infection memory, which suggests that cross-reactive memory joined in.

Using its own MiXCR run on the 5' RACE reads, TCRdb lists one record per CDR3 protein. This repertoire shows 80,000 to 130,000 distinct CDR3 sequences, approximately 12% found once; its top ten account for 40%. The V gene lost 4 bases and the J gene lost 8 bases, with 17 bases spanning the gap. Germline CDR1 reads SGHAT; CDR2 reads FQNNGV. The CDR3 covers 14 residues. The rearrangement uses TRBV11-2 and TRBJ1-1; D is possibly TRBD1 (5 bases). Sequencing was carried out using PBMCs or a T cell subset sorted from them (not recorded which). This sequence was found in a man aged 18-30 years who had mild COVID-19 (a few samples of this study predate the infection). Cell type and time point are not known. The CDR3 DNA reads as TGTGCCAGCAGCTACCCGGGGGGGTATCGGGAAGCTTTCTTT. As protein: CASSYPGGYREAFF.